This T cell receptor (beta chain) emerged from a study of Ad26.COV2.S vaccination and SARS-CoV-2 variants. TCRdb's table, derived via immunoSEQ multiplex PCR, lists solely in-frame clones and lacks some. The table shows about 350,000 clones, with around 88% occurring only once. J gave up 1 base and V 1 base, and 1 base lay outside the gene matches. The CDR3 loop spans 15 amino acids. CDR1 and CDR2 (germline): PRHDT, FYEKMQ (reference sequence). As for treatment: roughly 19 received Ad26.COV2.S at low or high dose, single or two shots; roughly five received placebo; per-sample allocation not given. All samples were drawn on day 63, counting from the first vaccine or placebo injection.

The receptor was isolated from a person aged 18-60 years who received the Ad26.COV2.S COVID-19 vaccine or a placebo. The sequences come from peripheral blood, collected in a trial of Ad26.COV2.S vaccine versus placebo. The J gene is TRBJ2-3, the V gene TRBV13, with 8 bases aligning to TRBD2. DNA for the CDR3: TGTGCCAGCAGCTTAGCTAGCGGGCGCACAGATACGCAGTATTTT. Translated: CASSLASGRTDTQYF.